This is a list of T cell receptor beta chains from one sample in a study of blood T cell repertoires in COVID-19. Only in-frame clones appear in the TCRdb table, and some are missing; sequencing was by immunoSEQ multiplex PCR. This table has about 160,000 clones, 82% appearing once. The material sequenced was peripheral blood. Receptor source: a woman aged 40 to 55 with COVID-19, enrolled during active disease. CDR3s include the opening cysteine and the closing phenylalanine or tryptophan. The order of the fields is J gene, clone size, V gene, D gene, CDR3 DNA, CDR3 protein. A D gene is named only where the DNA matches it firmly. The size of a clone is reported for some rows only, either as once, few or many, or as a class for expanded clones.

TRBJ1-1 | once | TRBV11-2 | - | TGTGCCAGCAGCCATAAAACGGACACTGAAGCTTTCTTT | CASSHKTDTEAFF
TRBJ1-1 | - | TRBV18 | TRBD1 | TGTGCCAGCTCACCCGACGGCAGGGGGAAGGCTGAAGCTTTCTTT | CASSPDGRGKAEAFF
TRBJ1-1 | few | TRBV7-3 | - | TGTGCCAGCAGCTCAGACGGGTTTGGCACTGAAGCTTTCTTT | CASSSDGFGTEAFF
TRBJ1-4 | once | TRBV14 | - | TGTGCCAGCAGCCAAGGACAGGAGGTTAATGAAAAACTGTTTTTT | CASSQGQEVNEKLFF
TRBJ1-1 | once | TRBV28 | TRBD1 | TGTGCCAGCAGTTTGGGACAGGGTAGAGCTTTCTTT | CASSLGQGRAFF
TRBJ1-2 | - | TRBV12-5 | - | TGTGCTAGTGGTTTGCCCACAAAATTTTCTGGACAGCACTATGGCTACACCTTC | CASGLPTKFSGQHYGYTF
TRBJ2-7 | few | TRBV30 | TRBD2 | TGTGCCTGGAGTGAGGAACTAGCGGGATTCTACGAGCAGTACTTC | CAWSEELAGFYEQYF
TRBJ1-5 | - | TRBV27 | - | TGTGCCAGCAGAAATCAGGGCTATAGCAATCAGCCCCAGCATTTT | CASRNQGYSNQPQHF
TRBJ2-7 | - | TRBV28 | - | TGTGCCAGCAGTTTAAGGCGGGTAGAACGCCCCTACGAGCAGTACTTC | CASSLRRVERPYEQYF
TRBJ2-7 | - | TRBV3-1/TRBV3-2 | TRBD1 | TGTGCCAGCAGCCCGACCTCAGGGGGCATCGAGCAGTACTTC | CASSPTSGGIEQYF
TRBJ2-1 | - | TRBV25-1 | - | TGTGCCAGCAGCCGGGAGCGAGCTGAGCAGTTCTTC | CASSRERAEQFF
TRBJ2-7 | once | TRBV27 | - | TGTGCCAGCAGTTTATCGGCAGGGGTCTACGAGCAGTACTTC | CASSLSAGVYEQYF
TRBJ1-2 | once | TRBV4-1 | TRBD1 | TGCGCCAGCAGCCAAGGATCAGGGGGCCGTTATGGCTACACCTTC | CASSQGSGGRYGYTF
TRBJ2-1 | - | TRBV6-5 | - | TGTGCCAGCACCCCAATCGGGGGTCCTGAGCAGTTCTTC | CASTPIGGPEQFF
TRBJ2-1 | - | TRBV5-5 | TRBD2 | TGTGCCAGCAGCTTGCTAGCGGGGCCCTACAATGAGCAGTTCTTC | CASSLLAGPYNEQFF
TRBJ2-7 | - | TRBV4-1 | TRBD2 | TGCGCCAGCAGCCAACTAGCGGGAGTTTATCGCGAGCAGTACTTC | CASSQLAGVYREQYF
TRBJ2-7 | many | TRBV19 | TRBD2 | TGTGCCAGTAGTACTAGCGGGAGCTCCTACGAGCAGTACTTC | CASSTSGSSYEQYF
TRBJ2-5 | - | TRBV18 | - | TGTGCCAGCTCACGGGGACTCCAAGAGACCCAGTACTTC | CASSRGLQETQYF
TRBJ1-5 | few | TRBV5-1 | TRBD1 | TGCGCCAGCAGCCCGACAGGGATGGGCAATCAGCCCCAGCATTTT | CASSPTGMGNQPQHF
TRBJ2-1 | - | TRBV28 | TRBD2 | TGTGCCAGCAGTTTTACCGGGAGGGCGTACAATGAGCAGTTCTTC | CASSFTGRAYNEQFF
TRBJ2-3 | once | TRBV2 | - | TGTGCCAGCAGTGAGACTGCAGATACGCAGTATTTT | CASSETADTQYF
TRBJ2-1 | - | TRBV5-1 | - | TGCGCCAGCAGCAACGTAGGGGTGGCCGATGAGCAGTTCTTC | CASSNVGVADEQFF
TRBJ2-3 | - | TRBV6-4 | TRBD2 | TGTGCCAGCAGTGAGGTTAGCGGGGGCCCAGATACGCAGTATTTT | CASSEVSGGPDTQYF
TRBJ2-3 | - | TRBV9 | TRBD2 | TGTGCCAGCAGCGGAAGGACTAGATCTAGCACAGATACGCAGTATTTT | CASSGRTRSSTDTQYF
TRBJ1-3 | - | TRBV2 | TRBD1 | TGTGCCAGCAGTGAAAGAACAGGGGGCATCTCTGGAAACACCATATATTTT | CASSERTGGISGNTIYF
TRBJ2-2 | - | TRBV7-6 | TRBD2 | TGTGCCAGCAGCTTTACTAGCGGACAAAACACCGGGGAGCTGTTTTTT | CASSFTSGQNTGELFF